This T cell receptor beta chain was documented in a study of cytomegalovirus exposure and HLA in healthy donors. For the study at large: Later analysis reported that the roughly 120 validation repertoires shared the platform of the 650 to 700 first-cohort repertoires. Findings and caveats of the study: In the approximately 120 validation repertoires, a later analysis found that first-cohort TCR clusters tended to co-occur. The classifier, whose performance was assessed in both the original and validation cohorts, reportedly diagnosed cytomegalovirus status with high specificity and sensitivity.

Assay used: immunoSEQ multiplex PCR; TCRdb lists only in-frame clones, some missing. The sample yields 100,000 to 150,000 clones, 95% to 97% seen once. The germline V gene has CDR1 SGHTA and CDR2 FQGTGA. This CDR3 comprises 14 residues. The V end lost 0 bases, the J end lost 8 bases, and 11 bases lay between the germline ends. Turning to this clone: Its cognate antigen is unknown.

This chain joins TRBV7-3 and TRBJ2-1, with a possible D match to TRBD1 (5 bases). The sequence derives from a young man in good health and CMV-seronegative. Sample: PBMCs. CDR3: CASSLTPGIDEQFF. DNA of the CDR3: TGTGCCAGCAGCTTAACACCAGGGATCGATGAGCAGTTCTTC.